This T cell receptor beta chain came from a study of neoadjuvant anti-PD-1 for oral cavity cancer. About the research overall: Patients mostly received three to four biweekly nivolumab doses at 3 mg/kg before surgery. Regarding the study as a whole: Only a few patients per response group were TCR-analyzed; validation needed.

The assay was immunoSEQ multiplex PCR, and TCRdb's table has in-frame clones only and misses some. The sample records tens of thousands of clones, 38% being singletons. Points on this clone: Its antigen remains unknown.

Regarding time point: after neoadjuvant nivolumab, at surgical resection. Patients had newly diagnosed, untreated stage II-IVA oral cavity squamous cell carcinoma. V was clipped by 0 bases and J by 4 bases, with 13 bases between them. CDR1 MGHRA and CDR2 YSYEKL come from the germline V gene. The CDR3 is 15 residues long. This sequence was found in a person aged 40 to 85 with oral cavity squamous cell carcinoma. The sample here was tumor tissue, taken after nivolumab (anti-PD-1) treatment. This sequence joins TRBV4-1 and TRBJ2-7; D unresolved. Written as DNA, the CDR3 is TGCGCCAGCAGCCAAGAGCTGACTCCATATTACGAGCAGTACTTC. Its protein is CASSQELTPYYEQYF.